This is a list of T cell receptor beta chains from one sample in a study of T cells expressing NK-cell markers. TCRdb reprocessed the 5' RACE reads, with one entry per CDR3 protein and no DNA. Found here are almost 450,000 distinct CDR3 sequences; the top ten clones hold more than 7%. The sequencing input was blood T cells: a sorted CD56 or NKG2C T cell subset, CD4+ or CD8+ T cells, or bulk PBMC T cells (not recorded which). The receptors here all came from a woman between 18 and 70 years old in good health. Each CDR3 is given with its conserved first and last residue. Fields, in order: CDR3 protein, J gene, V gene.

cdr3_aa: CATSRDPYLEETQYF; j_call: TRBJ2-5; v_call: TRBV15
cdr3_aa: CASSEYARENTEAFF; j_call: TRBJ1-1; v_call: TRBV25-1
cdr3_aa: CSAPNPGGAYLFSYEQYF; j_call: TRBJ2-7; v_call: TRBV20-1
cdr3_aa: CASSFETGGYEQYF; j_call: TRBJ2-7; v_call: TRBV7-2
cdr3_aa: CASSQDHRGDSPLHF; j_call: TRBJ1-6; v_call: TRBV4-3
cdr3_aa: CASSLEAGVRNTEAFF; j_call: TRBJ1-1; v_call: TRBV5-1
cdr3_aa: CASSSRGQGDQPQHF; j_call: TRBJ1-5; v_call: TRBV6-5
cdr3_aa: CSARGTGGLMNEQFF; j_call: TRBJ2-1; v_call: TRBV20-1
cdr3_aa: CASSLKGGGDGYTF; j_call: TRBJ1-2; v_call: TRBV7-6
cdr3_aa: CASSYEGQGSSYNSPLHF; j_call: TRBJ1-6; v_call: TRBV6-5
cdr3_aa: CASSFQSGYGYTF; j_call: TRBJ1-2; v_call: TRBV5-1
cdr3_aa: CASRYGREGPYEQYF; j_call: TRBJ2-7; v_call: TRBV6-5
cdr3_aa: CASSPRGDSGGRGANVLTF; j_call: TRBJ2-6; v_call: TRBV6-1
cdr3_aa: CSTRKIYGYTF; j_call: TRBJ1-2; v_call: TRBV20-1
cdr3_aa: CASSYSGGNTGELFF; j_call: TRBJ2-2; v_call: TRBV5-1
cdr3_aa: CASRPPGQPYEQYF; j_call: TRBJ2-7; v_call: TRBV7-2
cdr3_aa: CSARGGAAGNEQFF; j_call: TRBJ2-1; v_call: TRBV20-1
cdr3_aa: CASSRGGTTEAFF; j_call: TRBJ1-1; v_call: TRBV4-1
cdr3_aa: CASSQEDGGPYNEQFF; j_call: TRBJ2-1; v_call: TRBV4-3
cdr3_aa: CASSEGGGEYNEQFF; j_call: TRBJ2-1; v_call: TRBV6-2/TRBV6-3
cdr3_aa: CASSPGRSSNTEAFF; j_call: TRBJ1-1; v_call: TRBV5-1
cdr3_aa: CASSQGRHTEAFF; j_call: TRBJ1-1; v_call: TRBV3-1
cdr3_aa: CASSPLEGAGELFF; j_call: TRBJ2-2; v_call: TRBV12-3/TRBV12-4
cdr3_aa: CSARDRSTQHF; j_call: TRBJ1-5; v_call: TRBV20-1
cdr3_aa: CASSPGFGNLEKLFF; j_call: TRBJ1-4; v_call: TRBV11-2
cdr3_aa: CASRDRSSYNSPLHF; j_call: TRBJ1-6; v_call: TRBV6-1
cdr3_aa: CSAQDQTRSYEQYF; j_call: TRBJ2-7; v_call: TRBV20-1
cdr3_aa: CASSIGSGVEQFF; j_call: TRBJ2-1; v_call: TRBV19
cdr3_aa: CASSQDGDADPGNTIYF; j_call: TRBJ1-3; v_call: TRBV4-3
cdr3_aa: CSVGLPYDYEQYF; j_call: TRBJ2-7; v_call: TRBV29-1
cdr3_aa: CASSYSTGTGYNEQFF; j_call: TRBJ2-1; v_call: TRBV6-5
cdr3_aa: CASSLVGGKSDTQYF; j_call: TRBJ2-3; v_call: TRBV5-6
cdr3_aa: CSVVRGEDTQYF; j_call: TRBJ2-3; v_call: TRBV29-1
cdr3_aa: CASSFLAGSVIQYF; j_call: TRBJ2-4; v_call: TRBV12-3/TRBV12-4
cdr3_aa: CASSEDISQPQHF; j_call: TRBJ1-5; v_call: TRBV2
cdr3_aa: CASSPLAVQETQYF; j_call: TRBJ2-5; v_call: TRBV12-3/TRBV12-4
cdr3_aa: CASSLLALGNLGFLGTEAFF; j_call: TRBJ1-1; v_call: TRBV11-1
cdr3_aa: CSAGGSSGNTIYF; j_call: TRBJ1-3; v_call: TRBV20-1
cdr3_aa: CASSLVTGAPSRNEQFF; j_call: TRBJ2-1; v_call: TRBV12-3/TRBV12-4
cdr3_aa: CSVIARDSGYEQYF; j_call: TRBJ2-7; v_call: TRBV29-1
cdr3_aa: CSATIGLAGGTDTQYF; j_call: TRBJ2-3; v_call: TRBV20-1
cdr3_aa: CSVDDNQGGPQHF; j_call: TRBJ1-5; v_call: TRBV29-1
cdr3_aa: CASSYGAANTEAFF; j_call: TRBJ1-1; v_call: TRBV6-9
cdr3_aa: CATMDREETQYF; j_call: TRBJ2-5; v_call: TRBV6-5
cdr3_aa: CASSLVGLGKETQYF; j_call: TRBJ2-5; v_call: TRBV28
cdr3_aa: CASSLWGSGPYTQYF; j_call: TRBJ2-3; v_call: TRBV5-4
cdr3_aa: CASRPEMRGRYNEQFF; j_call: TRBJ2-1; v_call: TRBV6-2/TRBV6-3
cdr3_aa: CSARAYHRTTSLYEQFF; j_call: TRBJ2-1; v_call: TRBV20-1
cdr3_aa: CSAPDGNTGELFF; j_call: TRBJ2-2; v_call: TRBV29-1
cdr3_aa: CASSEGLADTGELFF; j_call: TRBJ2-2; v_call: TRBV25-1